Described below is a single T cell receptor beta chain sequence and its context. Its antigen is as yet unknown. The data are from a study of CD8 T cells in ankylosing spondylitis. Findings and caveats of the study: Certain motif variants had earlier appeared in reactive arthritis synovial fluid and blood. A TCR beta motif made of eight highly homologous variants seemed typical of ankylosing spondylitis blood. Reports say disease-linked clones showed up significantly more in matched ankylosing spondylitis synovial fluid. Disease-linked clones, CD8+, were relatively rare in peripheral blood.

The CDR3 is 15 residues long. The V and J ends lost 5 bases and 0 bases, in that order; junction bases with no gene match: 8. Germline V gives CDR1 DFQATT, CDR2 SNEGSKA (reference sequence). 5'-RACE, quantitative and with molecular barcodes, yielded the TCR beta libraries. One entry per CDR3 protein, called by TCRdb with MiXCR from the 5' RACE reads. The sample holds fewer than 500,000 distinct CDR3 sequences, roughly 26% seen once. The chain joins TRBV20-1 to TRBJ2-3; 7 bases line up with TRBD2. Sequenced material: blood, either unsorted or a sorted T cell fraction (not recorded which). The sequence was collected from a male donor with ankylosing spondylitis. The CDR3 coding sequence is TGCAGTGCTGTCGGGGCTAGCGGAAGCACAGATACGCAGTATTTT. This codes for CSAVGASGSTDTQYF.